This T cell receptor beta chain was retrieved from a study of vaccination and CD4 T cells after COVID-19. Study summary: Overlapping SARS-CoV-2, HCoV-NL63, HCoV-OC43 and HCoV-229E spike peptides stimulated the cells.

Germline V gene lookup returns CDR1 SGHTA and CDR2 FQGNSA. The CDR3 has 14 amino acids. The V and J ends lost 3 bases and 2 bases respectively, with 10 bases between them. Sequence data for DNA of cultured CD4+ T cells were generated by the Oncomine TCR Beta short-read assay. TCRdb reprocessed the PCR reads via MiXCR and lists one record per CDR3 protein. The sample includes just over 3,000 distinct CDR3 sequences, over 65% of them seen just once. The treatment: 10-day PBMC culture with coronavirus spike peptide pools or control peptides (ViraFEST assay). A word on this clonotype: The antigen is undetermined.

This chain joins TRBV7-2 and TRBJ1-2; no definite D call. The TCR comes from a human donor who had recovered from COVID-19. The material sequenced was CD4+ T cells from blood, cultured in vitro. The CDR3 reads CASSFGSGNYGYTF. The CDR3 DNA is TGTGCCAGCAGCTTTGGCTCGGGAAACTATGGCTACACCTTC.